This T cell receptor (beta chain) was profiled in a study of cytomegalovirus exposure and HLA in healthy donors. Study-wide points: Across donors, most TCRs were seen rarely, yet some public ones were widespread. Cytomegalovirus-associated TCR beta chains were listed, numbering over 150.

Between the trimmed V and J ends, which lost 6 bases and 14 bases, there was a span of 17 bases. CDR1 and CDR2 (germline): MNHEY, SVGAGI. The CDR3 length is 13 residues. The data were produced by immunoSEQ multiplex PCR, yet TCRdb's version contains in-frame clones alone and is incomplete. The table includes some 290,000 clones, nearly 90% detected once. Separate from the roughly 670-subject first cohort, the roughly 120-subject validation cohort was the one that the donors belonged to. As to this clone: Its specificity is unknown.

The gene calls are TRBV6-5 and TRBJ1-6; the D is unclear. Sequencing was performed on PBMCs. This receptor was identified in a man aged 25-40 years in good health and CMV-seronegative. CDR3 nucleotide sequence: TGTGCCAGCAGCATTAAGCCTTCCAGGACCCTCCACTTT. Translated: CASSIKPSRTLHF.